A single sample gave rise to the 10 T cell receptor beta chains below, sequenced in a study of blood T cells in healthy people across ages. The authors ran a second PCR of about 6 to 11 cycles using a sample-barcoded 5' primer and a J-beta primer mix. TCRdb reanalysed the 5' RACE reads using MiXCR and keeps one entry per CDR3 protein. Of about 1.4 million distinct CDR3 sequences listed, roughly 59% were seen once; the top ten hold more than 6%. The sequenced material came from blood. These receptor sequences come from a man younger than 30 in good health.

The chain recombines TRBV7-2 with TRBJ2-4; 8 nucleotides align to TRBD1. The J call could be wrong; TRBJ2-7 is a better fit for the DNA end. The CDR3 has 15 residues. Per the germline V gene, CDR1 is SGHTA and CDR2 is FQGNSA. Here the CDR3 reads CASSFLGQGLREQYF. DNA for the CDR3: TGTGCCAGCAGCTTTCTCGGACAGGGTTTGCGCGAGCAGTACTTC.

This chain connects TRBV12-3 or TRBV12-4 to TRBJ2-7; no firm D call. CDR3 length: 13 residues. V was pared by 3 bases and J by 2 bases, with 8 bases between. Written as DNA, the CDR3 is TGTGCCAGCAGTTTTGGCTGGACCTACGAGCAGTACTTC. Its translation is CASSFGWTYEQYF.

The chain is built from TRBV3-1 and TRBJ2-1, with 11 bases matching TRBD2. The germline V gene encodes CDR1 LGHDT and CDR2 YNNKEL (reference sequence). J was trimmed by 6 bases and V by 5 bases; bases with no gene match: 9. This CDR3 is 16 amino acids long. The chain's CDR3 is CASSEGSGRASNEQFF. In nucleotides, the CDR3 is TGTGCCAGCAGCGAAGGTAGCGGGAGGGCCTCCAATGAGCAGTTCTTC.

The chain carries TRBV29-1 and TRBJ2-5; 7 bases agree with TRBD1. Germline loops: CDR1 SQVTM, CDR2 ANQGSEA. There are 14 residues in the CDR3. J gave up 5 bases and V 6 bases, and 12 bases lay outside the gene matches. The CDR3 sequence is CSVNGQAFSETQYF. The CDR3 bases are TGCAGCGTCAATGGACAGGCGTTTTCGGAGACCCAGTACTTC.

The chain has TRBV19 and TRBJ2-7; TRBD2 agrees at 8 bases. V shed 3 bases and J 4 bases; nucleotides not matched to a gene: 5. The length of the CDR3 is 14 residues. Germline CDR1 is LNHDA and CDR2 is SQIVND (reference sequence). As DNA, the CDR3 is TGTGCCAGTAGTATCACTAGCGGAGTATACGAGCAGTACTTC. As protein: CASSITSGVYEQYF.

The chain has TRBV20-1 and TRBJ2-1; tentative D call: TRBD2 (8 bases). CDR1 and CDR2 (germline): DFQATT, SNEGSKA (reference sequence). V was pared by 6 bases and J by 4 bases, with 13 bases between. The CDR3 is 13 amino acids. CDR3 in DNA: TGCAGTGCAGGGGGCGGGGGGTACAATGAGCAGTTCTTC. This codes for CSAGGGGYNEQFF.

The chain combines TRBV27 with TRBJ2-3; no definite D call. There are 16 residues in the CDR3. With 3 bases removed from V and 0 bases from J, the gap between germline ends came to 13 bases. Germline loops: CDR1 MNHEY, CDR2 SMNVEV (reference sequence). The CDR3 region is CASSFSGRHSTDTQYF. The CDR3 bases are TGTGCCAGCAGTTTCTCGGGCAGACATAGCACAGATACGCAGTATTTT.

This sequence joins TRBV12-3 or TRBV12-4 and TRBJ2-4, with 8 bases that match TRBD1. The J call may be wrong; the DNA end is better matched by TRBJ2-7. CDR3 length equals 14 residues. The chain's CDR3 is CASTWTGRPYEQYF. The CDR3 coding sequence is TGTGCCAGCACTTGGACAGGGAGGCCCTACGAGCAGTACTTC.

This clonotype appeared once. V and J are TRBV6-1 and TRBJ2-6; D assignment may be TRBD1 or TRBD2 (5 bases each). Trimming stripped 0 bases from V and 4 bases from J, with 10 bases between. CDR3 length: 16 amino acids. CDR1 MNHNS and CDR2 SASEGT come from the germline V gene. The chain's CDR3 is CASSEAVGVGANVLTF. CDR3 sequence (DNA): TGTGCCAGCAGTGAAGCAGTGGGGGTAGGGGCCAACGTCCTGACTTTC.

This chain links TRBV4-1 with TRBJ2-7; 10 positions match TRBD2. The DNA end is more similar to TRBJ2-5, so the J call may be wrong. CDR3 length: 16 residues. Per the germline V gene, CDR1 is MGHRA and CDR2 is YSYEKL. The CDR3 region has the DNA TGCGCCAGCAGCCAAAGCCGGACTAGCGGCGAAGAGACCCAGTACTTC. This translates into CASSQSRTSGEETQYF.